Following are 15 T cell receptor beta chains from one sample sequenced in a study of OX40 agonist ivuxolimab in advanced cancers. Using immunoSEQ multiplex PCR, the repertoire was profiled, and TCRdb retains in-frame clones only, with some absent. The table has some 39,000 clones, about 90% seen once. Sequenced material: CD4+ or CD8+ T cells sorted from blood, taken in a trial of the OX40 agonist ivuxolimab. The receptors originated from an adult with an advanced solid tumor such as melanoma, head and neck, liver or kidney cancer.

The rearrangement uses TRBV19 and TRBJ2-2, with D possibly being TRBD1 (5 bases). The CDR3 is made up of 14 amino acids. Trimming shortened V by 7 bases and J by 6 bases, and 15 bases separated the two germline ends. Per germline, CDR1 LNHDA and CDR2 SQIVND (reference sequence). CDR3 in amino acids: CASKDQGLAGELFF. The CDR3 DNA is TGTGCCAGTAAAGATCAGGGATTGGCCGGGGAGCTGTTTTTT.

The rearrangement links TRBV5-5 to TRBJ2-5; no clear D. V lost 0 bases and J 5 bases, leaving 8 bases between the germline ends. The CDR3 is 13 amino acids. The germline V gene has CDR1 SGHKS and CDR2 YYEKEE (reference sequence). The CDR3 protein is CASSLEPWETQYF. The CDR3 nucleotides read TGTGCCAGCAGCTTGGAACCATGGGAGACCCAGTACTTC. The entire variable domain, with the rest obtained from reference TRBV5-5 and TRBJ2-5, is as follows: DAGVTQSPTHLIKTRGQQVTLRCSPISGHKSVSWYQQVLGQGPQFIFQYYEKEERGRGNFPDRFSARQFPNYSSELNVNALLLGDSALYLCASSLEPWETQYFGPGTRLLVL.

This chain joins TRBV28 and TRBJ2-7; no firm D call. The CDR3 has 14 residues. Germline V CDR1 and CDR2: MDHEN, SYDVKM. V was cut by 5 bases and J by 0 bases, with 11 bases left in between. DNA for the CDR3: TGTGCCAGCAGTATTCTCAGGTCCTCCTACGAGCAGTACTTC. Translated, it gives CASSILRSSYEQYF.

J is TRBJ2-7 and V is TRBV10-3; 10 positions match TRBD1. Losses at the gene ends were 6 bases for V and 6 bases for J; bases not matched to a gene: 5. Germline V CDR1 and CDR2: ENHRY, SYGVKD. The CDR3 loop spans 13 amino acids. CDR3 nucleotides: TGTGCCATCAGGGGACAGGGGAGCGGCGAGCAGTACTTC. As protein: CAIRGQGSGEQYF.

The CDR3 DNA reads TGTGCCAGTAGTACTCTACGGAACACTGAAGCTTTCTTT. Amino acid sequence: CASSTLRNTEAFF. The chain employs TRBV19 and TRBJ1-1; unclear D gene. CDR3 size: 13 residues. V lost 4 bases and J 1 base, leaving 7 bases between the germline ends. The germline CDR1 and CDR2 sequences are LNHDA and SQIVND (reference sequence).

The rearrangement uses TRBV6-5 and TRBJ2-7; D not resolved. The germline V gene has CDR1 MNHEY and CDR2 SVGAGI. This CDR3 has 15 amino acids. With 8 bases removed from V and 5 bases from J, the gap between germline ends came to 22 bases. The CDR3 spells CASQRAGNKIHEQYF. For the CDR3, the DNA is TGTGCCAGCCAAAGGGCCGGCAACAAGATCCACGAGCAGTACTTC.

The chain carries TRBV25-1 and TRBJ2-2; 13 nucleotides line up with TRBD2. V was pared by 4 bases and J by 6 bases, with 5 bases of the junction left unmatched. CDR1 is MGHDK and CDR2 is SYGVNS in the germline V gene. The CDR3 loop spans 16 amino acids. CDR3 loop: CASSAGGTSGAGELFF. In DNA form, the CDR3 reads TGTGCCAGCAGTGCGGGGGGGACTAGCGGGGCCGGGGAGCTGTTTTTT.

The chain links TRBV18 to TRBJ2-5; 10 bases line up with TRBD2. Trimming cost V 3 bases and J 1 base; bases outside gene matches: 8. This CDR3 has 17 residues. Per germline, CDR1 KGHSH and CDR2 LQKENI. DNA for the CDR3: TGTGCCAGCTCACCCCTCCCTAGCGGGGGCCTCCAAGAGACCCAGTACTTC. The encoded protein is CASSPLPSGGLQETQYF. Full variable domain (outside the CDR3, taken from reference TRBV18 and TRBJ2-5): NAGVMQNPRHLVRRRGQEARLRCSPMKGHSHVYWYRQLPEEGLKFMVYLQKENIIDESGMPKERFSAEFPKEGPSILRIQQVVRGDSAAYFCASSPLPSGGLQETQYFGPGTRLLVL.

The genes are TRBV28 and TRBJ2-1, with D perhaps TRBD2 (6 bases). V was shortened by 5 bases and J by 15 bases, with 14 bases between the two germline ends. The germline V gene has CDR1 MDHEN and CDR2 SYDVKM. The CDR3 is 11 amino acids. The CDR3 loop is CASSAIRERFF. In DNA form, the CDR3 reads TGTGCCAGCAGTGCTATTCGGGAGAGGTTCTTC.

This chain joins TRBV10-1 and TRBJ1-2, with D uncertain. Deletions cut 4 bases from V and 4 bases from J, with 10 bases between. Germline V gives CDR1 WNHNN, CDR2 SYGVQD (reference sequence). The length of the CDR3 is 13 residues. CDR3 loop: CASSASDGYGYTF. The CDR3 coding sequence is TGCGCCAGCAGTGCTTCGGACGGCTATGGCTACACCTTC.

The gene calls are TRBV30 and TRBJ2-1; 10 bases are shared with TRBD2. There are 15 residues in the CDR3. With 0 bases clipped from V and 8 bases from J, the junction kept 7 bases outside the gene matches. Germline lookup yields CDR1 GTSNPN and CDR2 SVGIG (reference sequence). CDR3 loop: CAWSVSGRGWDEQFF. The CDR3 nucleotides are TGTGCCTGGAGTGTCAGCGGGAGGGGGTGGGATGAGCAGTTCTTC.

The rearrangement uses TRBV9 and TRBJ1-1; weak D call: TRBD1 (5 bases). The CDR3 is made up of 14 amino acids. Looked up from germline, CDR1 is SGDLS and CDR2 is YYNGEE. V was clipped by 1 base and J by 0 bases, with 7 bases between them. The CDR3 DNA sequence: TGTGCCAGCAGCGTATCGGGGCTGAACACTGAAGCTTTCTTT. Its protein product is CASSVSGLNTEAFF.

In its sample, this clone was seen once. The chain recombines TRBV5-1 with TRBJ2-3; 12 bases line up with TRBD2. Germline V lookup: CDR1 SGHRS, CDR2 YFSETQ. Trimming took 4 bases from V and 5 from J; bases not matched to a gene: 17. This CDR3 spans 19 amino acids. CDR3 DNA: TGCGCCAGCAGCGAAAGGTTACTAGCGGGGGGCTCAAGGGTAGATACGCAGTATTTT. It specifies CASSERLLAGGSRVDTQYF.

The genes are TRBV30 and TRBJ1-5; TRBD1 matches at 9 bases. The ends lost 5 bases at V and 2 bases at J; junction bases unmatched: 10. Germline V gene lookup returns CDR1 GTSNPN and CDR2 SVGIG (reference sequence). This CDR3 spans 16 amino acids. DNA for the CDR3: TGTGCCTGGCGGGGACAGGGAAGTAGGGGCAATCAGCCCCAGCATTTT. Translation: CAWRGQGSRGNQPQHF.

This clone appeared a single time. This chain uses TRBV2 with TRBJ1-5; D is ambiguous. V lost 0 bases, J lost 7 bases, and 16 bases lay in between. CDR1 SNHLY and CDR2 FYNNEI come from the germline V gene. The CDR3 has 16 residues. CDR3 nucleotides: TGTGCCAGCAGTGAAGCGTTATTCTTTGGGGAACAGCCCCAGCATTTT. This codes for CASSEALFFGEQPQHF.